This record covers a single T cell receptor (beta chain). As handled by the study authors: The assay estimated nucleated cells by amplifying reference gene primers. The repertoire was sequenced with immunoSEQ multiplex PCR; TCRdb's copy has only in-frame clones and lacks some. V, J and clone size derive from that table, while D and trimming were established from the DNA sequence. The data contain a few hundred thousand clones, around 84% of them singletons. The data stem from a study of blood T cell repertoires in COVID-19. Study summary: Italy, Spain and the United States were the sources of the convalescent and acute COVID-19 samples. The cDNA or gDNA used as material had been derived from T cells, B-cell-depleted T cells, or PBMCs.

Sample: peripheral blood. This TCR derives from a man aged 40-49 years with acute or convalescent COVID-19.

The CDR3 loop is CASSSRDTDNNEQFF. The DNA of the CDR3 is TGTGCCAGCAGCTCAAGGGACACGGATAACAATGAGCAGTTCTTC. V gene TRBV5-4 combines with J gene TRBJ2-1; D possibly corresponds to TRBD1 (6 bases). V gave up 3 bases and J gave up 5 bases, with 15 bases separating them. Per the germline V gene, CDR1 is SGHNT and CDR2 is YYREEE (reference sequence). The CDR3 contains 15 residues.